The TCR beta chain under discussion was sequenced for a study of neoadjuvant nivolumab and ipilimumab in lung cancer. Clones were sequenced by immunoSEQ multiplex PCR, and TCRdb holds only the in-frame ones, with some missing. The sample includes 15,000 to 20,000 clones, 87% of them seen just once. Study-level findings and limits: Only two of four nivolumab-treated tumors gained richness and clonality by surgery. Compared with tumor-adjacent uninvolved lung, resected tumors showed greater richness and clonality.

To note about this clone: Its matching antigen is unknown.

The germline V gene encodes CDR1 SGHRS and CDR2 YFSETQ. The CDR3 sequence is 15 residues long. The V gene end was trimmed by 1 base and the J gene end by 4 bases; junction bases not matched to a gene: 5. The source material was peripheral blood, sampled before neoadjuvant nivolumab, alone or with ipilimumab. This rearrangement joins TRBV5-1 to TRBJ2-1; TRBD1 agrees at 7 bases. The source is an adult with non-small cell lung cancer. The CDR3 DNA follows: TGCGCCAGCAGCTTGACAGGGGAAGGGTACAATGAGCAGTTCTTC. It codes for CASSLTGEGYNEQFF. Full variable domain (remainder filled in from reference TRBV5-1 and TRBJ2-1): KAGVTQTPRYLIKTRGQQVTLSCSPISGHRSVSWYQQTPGQGLQFLFEYFSETQRNKGNFPGRFSGRQFSNSRSEMNVSTLELGDSALYLCASSLTGEGYNEQFFGPGTRLTVL.